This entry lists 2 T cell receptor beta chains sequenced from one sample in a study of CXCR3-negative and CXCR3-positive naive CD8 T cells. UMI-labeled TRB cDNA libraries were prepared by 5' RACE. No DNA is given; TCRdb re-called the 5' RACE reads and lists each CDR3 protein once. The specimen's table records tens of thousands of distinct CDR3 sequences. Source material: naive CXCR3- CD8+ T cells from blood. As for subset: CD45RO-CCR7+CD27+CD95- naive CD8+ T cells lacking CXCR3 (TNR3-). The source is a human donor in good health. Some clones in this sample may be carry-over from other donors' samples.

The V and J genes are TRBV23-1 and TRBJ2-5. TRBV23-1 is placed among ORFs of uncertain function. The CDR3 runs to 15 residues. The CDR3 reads CASSQSSVGQETQYF.

This CDR3 reads CSVESGANEKLFF. This chain connects TRBV29-1 to TRBJ1-4; the D call of TRBD1 rests on TCRdb alone, since no DNA is present to check it. The V gene's germline CDR1 is SQVTM and CDR2 ANQGSEA. The CDR3 is made up of 13 amino acids.